The 26 T cell receptor beta chains below all came from one sample that was sequenced in a study of cytomegalovirus exposure and HLA in healthy donors. In the PCR, 60 Vbeta and 13 Jbeta primers were used. Some clones are missing from TCRdb's copy, which holds only in-frame ones; the method was immunoSEQ multiplex PCR. The table lists about 210,000 clones, approximately 82% of them singletons. The sample was PBMCs. The receptors derive from a woman aged 50 to 65 in good health and CMV-seropositive.

The V gene is TRBV9, the J gene TRBJ2-5; 15 bases align to TRBD2. Germline V gene data show CDR1 as SGDLS and CDR2 as YYNGEE. V trimming: 3 bases; J trimming: 1 base; junction bases outside the gene matches: 4. CDR3 length equals 17 residues. This CDR3 is CASSEGGLAGGQETQYF. In DNA, the CDR3 is TGTGCCAGCAGCGAGGGGGGACTAGCGGGGGGCCAAGAGACCCAGTACTTC.

The chain is built from TRBV2 and TRBJ2-3; weak D call: TRBD1 (6 bases). Trimming shortened V by 7 bases and J by 2 bases, and 13 bases separated the two germline ends. This CDR3 spans 14 amino acids. Germline loops: CDR1 SNHLY, CDR2 FYNNEI. CDR3 in DNA: TGTGCCAGCATAGGGCAGGGGTTCACAGATACGCAGTATTTT. Its translation: CASIGQGFTDTQYF. The full variable domain, in which reference TRBV2 and TRBJ2-3 provide the parts outside the CDR3, is EPEVTQTPSHQVTQMGQEVILRCVPISNHLYFYWYRQILGQKVEFLVSFYNNEISEKSEIFDDQFSVERPDGSNFTLKIRSTKLEDSAMYFCASIGQGFTDTQYFGPGTRLTVL.

The chain recombines TRBV19 with TRBJ1-4; D not resolved. Germline lookup yields CDR1 LNHDA and CDR2 SQIVND (reference sequence). With 6 bases removed from V and 0 bases from J, the gap between germline ends came to 11 bases. This CDR3 is 15 amino acids long. DNA of the CDR3: TGTGCCAGTAGAGCGCCCGGGGCAACTAATGAAAAACTGTTTTTT. Translating gives CASRAPGATNEKLFF.

The chain couples TRBV11-3 to TRBJ2-1; 10 bases are a match to TRBD1. CDR3 length equals 16 residues. Trimming removed 5 bases from V and 3 bases from J; junction bases left unmatched: 7. The germline V gene encodes CDR1 SGHNT and CDR2 YENEEA. CDR3 residues: CASSGGQGVNYNEQFF. In DNA form, the CDR3 reads TGTGCCAGCAGCGGTGGACAGGGGGTCAACTACAATGAGCAGTTCTTC.

This clone was seen only a few times. J is TRBJ2-7 and V is TRBV11-3; TRBD1 matches at 7 bases. This CDR3 is 13 amino acids long. Germline values: CDR1 SGHNT, CDR2 YENEEA. V shed 5 bases and J 3 bases; nucleotides not matched to a gene: 4. CDR3 region: CASSAGGGYEQYF. The CDR3 DNA reads as TGTGCCAGCAGCGCAGGGGGTGGCTACGAGCAGTACTTC.

V gene TRBV30 combines with J gene TRBJ1-6, with 9 bases matching TRBD1. V lost 5 bases, J lost 6 bases, and 2 bases stayed unmatched. Germline lookup yields CDR1 GTSNPN and CDR2 SVGIG (reference sequence). The CDR3 loop spans 13 amino acids. CDR3 amino acids: CAWGDRANSPLHF. The CDR3 DNA reads as TGTGCCTGGGGGGACAGGGCTAATTCACCCCTCCACTTT.

The chain is built from TRBV5-1 and TRBJ1-3; no reliable D call. The CDR3 consists of 15 residues. The V end lost 0 bases, the J end lost 3 bases, and 10 bases lay between the germline ends. Germline loops: CDR1 SGHRS, CDR2 YFSETQ. The CDR3 region is CASSLAGVYGNTIYF. In DNA, the CDR3 is TGCGCCAGCAGCTTGGCCGGAGTCTATGGAAACACCATATATTTT.

The chain uses TRBV27 and TRBJ1-1; possibly TRBD1 for D (5 bases). V dropped 3 bases and J dropped 1 base, with 6 bases sitting between them. Per germline, CDR1 MNHEY and CDR2 SMNVEV (reference sequence). The CDR3 has 13 residues. The CDR3 loop is CASSFGGNTEAFF. CDR3 nucleotides: TGTGCCAGCAGTTTCGGGGGGAACACTGAAGCTTTCTTT.

The rearrangement joins TRBV7-2 to TRBJ1-2, with 9 nucleotides matching TRBD1. V was pared by 5 bases and J by 8 bases, with 6 bases of the junction left unmatched. Germline V gene data show CDR1 as SGHTA and CDR2 as FQGNSA. The CDR3 totals 13 residues. CDR3 sequence reads: CASSPWDREGYTF. In DNA form, the CDR3 reads TGTGCCAGCAGCCCTTGGGACAGGGAGGGCTACACCTTC. Using reference TRBV7-2 and TRBJ1-2 for the parts outside the CDR3, the full variable domain is GAGVSQSPSNKVTEKGKDVELRCDPISGHTALYWYRQSLGQGLEFLIYFQGNSAPDKSGLPSDRFSAERTGGSVSTLTIQRTQQEDSAVYLCASSPWDREGYTFGSGTRLTVV.

The gene calls are TRBV6-1 and TRBJ1-4; no reliable D call. CDR1 and CDR2 (germline): MNHNS, SASEGT. V dropped 5 bases and J dropped 10 bases, with 14 bases sitting between them. This CDR3 region has 13 residues. This CDR3 is CASSPTGMGKLFF. CDR3 DNA sequence: TGTGCCAGCAGTCCTACCGGGATGGGAAAACTGTTTTTT.

This sequence joins TRBV28 and TRBJ1-6, with TRBD1 identical over 8 bases. The CDR3 has 16 amino acids. The V gene's germline CDR1 is MDHEN and CDR2 SYDVKM. Trimming removed 5 bases from V and 6 bases from J; junction bases left unmatched: 9. The CDR3 spells CASSTNRGGGNSPLHF. The DNA of the CDR3 is TGTGCCAGCAGTACAAACAGGGGGGGAGGTAATTCACCCCTCCACTTT.

The gene calls are TRBV7-9 and TRBJ2-2; TRBD2 matches at 10 bases. The length of the CDR3 is 16 residues. V was clipped by 6 bases and J by 5 bases; unmatched bases: 9. Germline CDR1 reads SEHNR; CDR2 reads FQNEAQ (reference sequence). The CDR3 here is CASSRTSGARTGELFF. The CDR3 nucleotides are TGTGCCAGCAGTCGTACTAGCGGGGCGAGGACCGGGGAGCTGTTTTTT.

The chain has TRBV28 and TRBJ1-3; tentatively, D is TRBD1 (6 bases). This CDR3 has 15 residues. Germline lookup yields CDR1 MDHEN and CDR2 SYDVKM. V lost 6 bases to trimming and J lost 4 bases, with 16 bases between them. The CDR3 bases are TGTGCCAGCAGCGTACTTACTACAGGGGGAAACACCATATATTTT. This sequence encodes CASSVLTTGGNTIYF. Complete variable domain (other parts from reference TRBV28 and TRBJ1-3): DVKVTQSSRYLVKRTGEKVFLECVQDMDHENMFWYRQDPGLGLRLIYFSYDVKMKEKGDIPEGYSVSREKKERFSLILESASTNQTSMYLCASSVLTTGGNTIYFGEGSWLTVV.

This chain joins TRBV19 and TRBJ1-1; the match to TRBD1 covers 10 bases. Germline V gene sequence: CDR1 LNHDA, CDR2 SQIVND (reference sequence). V dropped 2 bases and J dropped 6; count of bases not matched to a gene: 9. There are 16 residues in the CDR3. CDR3 loop: CASSIIRGQGIPEAFF. In nucleotides, the CDR3 is TGTGCCAGTAGTATAATCAGGGGACAGGGGATCCCTGAAGCTTTCTTT. Full variable domain (remainder filled in from reference TRBV19 and TRBJ1-1): DGGITQSPKYLFRKEGQNVTLSCEQNLNHDAMYWYRQDPGQGLRLIYYSQIVNDFQKGDIAEGYSVSREKKESFPLTVTSAQKNPTAFYLCASSIIRGQGIPEAFFGQGTRLTVV.

This clone showed up just once. This chain links TRBV30 with TRBJ2-4; 7 nucleotides line up with TRBD2. The CDR3 contains 15 residues. The germline V gene encodes CDR1 GTSNPN and CDR2 SVGIG (reference sequence). Germline trimming cut 1 base from V and 8 bases from J; bases unmatched to any gene: 11. The CDR3 region has the DNA TGTGCCTGGAGTGATGGCTGGGGGGGAAAAGACATTCAGTACTTC. Protein product: CAWSDGWGGKDIQYF.

The chain links TRBV6-5 to TRBJ2-5; D possibly corresponds to TRBD2 (6 bases). The germline V gene has CDR1 MNHEY and CDR2 SVGAGI. The CDR3 contains 14 residues. The V and J ends lost 5 bases and 6 bases respectively, with 16 bases between them. Here the CDR3 DNA reads TGTGCCAGCAGTCTCCTGAAAGGAGGGCAGACCCAGTACTTC. It is translated as CASSLLKGGQTQYF.

The chain couples TRBV6-5 to TRBJ1-1; 8 bases line up with TRBD1. The CDR3 contains 15 residues. The V gene's germline CDR1 is MNHEY and CDR2 SVGAGI. J lost 5 bases, V lost 2 bases, and 7 bases had no gene match. CDR3 nucleotide sequence: TGTGCCAGCAGTTACAGCCAGGGGGCCTCAACTGAAGCTTTCTTT. It specifies CASSYSQGASTEAFF.

The gene calls are TRBV6-1 and TRBJ1-1; the D gene is possibly TRBD1 (6 bases). Germline loops: CDR1 MNHNS, CDR2 SASEGT. V was pared by 6 bases and J by 8 bases, with 22 bases between. CDR3 length: 15 residues. The CDR3 DNA reads as TGTGCCAGCAGATCGGCCAGGGGTACCGCTTCGGAAGCTTTCTTT. Encoded protein: CASRSARGTASEAFF.

V usage is TRBV7-2 and J usage is TRBJ2-5, with a tentative D call TRBD1 (6 bases). The ends were cut back, 5 bases at V and 3 bases at J, with 13 bases in the middle. The length of the CDR3 is 14 residues. Per the germline V gene, CDR1 is SGHTA and CDR2 is FQGNSA. The CDR3 region is CASSVTSGEETQYF. CDR3 nucleotide sequence: TGTGCCAGCAGCGTCACTTCAGGGGAAGAGACCCAGTACTTC.

The chain has TRBV6-6 and TRBJ1-2, with TRBD1 identical over 9 bases. The CDR3 extends over 16 amino acids. J was trimmed by 6 bases and V by 5 bases; bases with no gene match: 13. Germline lookup yields CDR1 MNHNY and CDR2 SVGAGI (reference sequence). The CDR3 region is CASSPRTGATIHGYTF. CDR3 DNA: TGTGCCAGCAGTCCGAGGACAGGGGCCACTATCCATGGCTACACCTTC.

This clone appeared once. In DNA form, the CDR3 reads TGTGCCAGCAGCTTAGTAGAGACTGCCTATAATTCACCCCTCCACTTT. It translates to CASSLVETAYNSPLHF. This chain connects TRBV7-2 to TRBJ1-6; D gene ambiguous. CDR1 is SGHTA and CDR2 is FQGNSA in the germline V gene. V was shortened by 1 base and J by 2 bases, with 9 bases between the two germline ends. The CDR3 is made up of 16 amino acids. Drawing the rest from reference TRBV7-2 and TRBJ1-6, the complete variable domain is GAGVSQSPSNKVTEKGKDVELRCDPISGHTALYWYRQSLGQGLEFLIYFQGNSAPDKSGLPSDRFSAERTGGSVSTLTIQRTQQEDSAVYLCASSLVETAYNSPLHFGNGTRLTVT.

V and J are TRBV5-1 and TRBJ1-3, with 9 positions matching TRBD1. V trimming: 4 bases; J trimming: 4 bases; junction bases outside the gene matches: 9. The germline V gene encodes CDR1 SGHRS and CDR2 YFSETQ. The CDR3 is 16 residues long. CDR3 nucleotides: TGCGCCAGCAGCCGGGACAGGGAGGCGTGGGGAAACACCATATATTTT. Amino acid sequence: CASSRDREAWGNTIYF.

The chain uses TRBV29-1 and TRBJ1-2, with D possibly being TRBD1 (6 bases). Trimming cost V 6 bases and J 5 bases, with 13 bases left between them. Germline V gene lookup returns CDR1 SQVTM and CDR2 ANQGSEA. This CDR3 region has 12 residues. CDR3 DNA sequence: TGCAGCGTCTCTGGACAGAAATATGGCTACACCTTC. This gives the protein CSVSGQKYGYTF.

The V gene is TRBV12-5, the J gene TRBJ2-1; 11 bases are shared with TRBD2. Losses at the gene ends were 1 base for V and 8 bases for J; bases not matched to a gene: 4. The CDR3 length is 15 residues. Germline assignment: CDR1 LGHNT and CDR2 FRNRAP. The DNA of the CDR3 is TGTGCTAGTGGTTTGGCTAGCGGGGGGTTTGATGAGCAGTTCTTC. Translation gives CASGLASGGFDEQFF.

V usage is TRBV9 and J usage is TRBJ2-5; 9 bases fit TRBD1. With the DNA end fitting TRBJ2-7 better, the J assignment may be wrong. Germline-derived CDR1 and CDR2 are SGDLS and YYNGEE. CDR3 length equals 16 residues. CDR3 sequence reads: CASSVGTGQGLYEQYF. CDR3 DNA: TGTGCCAGCAGCGTAGGTACGGGACAGGGCTTATACGAGCAGTACTTC.

The chain joins TRBV2 to TRBJ2-3, with 7 bases identical to TRBD2. The CDR3 contains 15 residues. The germline V gene has CDR1 SNHLY and CDR2 FYNNEI. V trimming: 6 bases; J trimming: 5 bases; junction bases outside the gene matches: 11. In DNA form, the CDR3 reads TGTGCCAGCAGGCTGGCTAGCGGCCGTGGAGATACGCAGTATTTT. Translating gives CASRLASGRGDTQYF.